Each of the 28 T cell receptor beta chains below was sequenced from the same sample in a study of vaccination effects on CD4 cells after COVID-19. Some clones are missing from TCRdb's copy, which holds only in-frame ones; the method was immunoSEQ multiplex PCR. The table shows around 26,000 clones, with roughly 75% occurring only once. The authors isolated CD4+ T cells after less than eleven days of culture. These receptors lack a known antigen. This sample comprised CD4+ T cells from PBMCs cultured without peptide, obtained before COVID-19 vaccination. The receptors originated from a human donor who received a COVID-19 vaccine.

This chain uses TRBV2 with TRBJ2-6; the D is unclear. The CDR3 length is 14 residues. CDR1 SNHLY and CDR2 FYNNEI come from the germline V gene. V was trimmed by 7 bases and J by 0 bases, leaving 7 bases between them. Here the CDR3 reads CASKQASGANVLTF. As DNA, the CDR3 is TGTGCCAGCAAGCAGGCCTCTGGGGCCAACGTCCTGACTTTC.

CDR3 nucleotide sequence: TGTGCCAGCAGCGCAGGGGGGAACACTGAAGCTTTCTTT. Encoded protein: CASSAGGNTEAFF. The chain has TRBV6-5 and TRBJ1-1, with 7 positions matching TRBD1. This CDR3 has 13 residues. V shed 6 bases and J 1 base; nucleotides not matched to a gene: 2. Germline lookup yields CDR1 MNHEY and CDR2 SVGAGI.

This sequence joins TRBV5-1 and TRBJ1-2; TRBD1 matches 7 bases. This CDR3 region has 14 residues. Trimming removed 4 bases from V and 7 bases from J; junction bases left unmatched: 10. Germline V gene lookup returns CDR1 SGHRS and CDR2 YFSETQ. The CDR3, as DNA: TGCGCCAGCAGCCTCCTGACAGGGATGCCTGGCTACACCTTC. This gives the protein CASSLLTGMPGYTF.

V usage is TRBV5-1 and J usage is TRBJ1-2, with D perhaps TRBD1 (5 bases). Germline V gives CDR1 SGHRS, CDR2 YFSETQ. Trimming left V 7 bases short and J 3 bases short, with 16 bases between. This CDR3 is 14 amino acids long. CDR3 protein: CASALGLTDYGYTF. The CDR3 nucleotides read TGCGCCAGCGCGTTGGGACTCACGGACTATGGCTACACCTTC.

This clone has a handful of counts. This chain uses TRBV5-1 with TRBJ1-1; tentatively, D is TRBD1 (6 bases). The CDR3 totals 15 residues. Germline V CDR1 and CDR2: SGHRS, YFSETQ. The V and J ends lost 8 bases and 1 base respectively, with 18 bases between them. CDR3 amino acids: CASQSQGNSNTEAFF. The CDR3 DNA follows: TGCGCCAGTCAAAGCCAGGGGAATTCGAACACTGAAGCTTTCTTT.

The V and J genes are TRBV7-9 and TRBJ2-5; D not certain. The CDR3 is 11 amino acids. V dropped 1 base and J dropped 7 bases, with 4 bases sitting between them. CDR1 SEHNR and CDR2 FQNEAQ come from the germline V gene (reference sequence). The CDR3 is CASSLGWTQYF. The CDR3 DNA is TGTGCCAGCAGCTTAGGGTGGACCCAGTACTTC.

The gene calls are TRBV28 and TRBJ1-5; possible D gene TRBD1, 6 bases. Germline CDR1 MDHEN, CDR2 SYDVKM. CDR3 length: 16 amino acids. Trimming stripped 2 bases from V and 3 bases from J, with 14 bases between. CDR3 protein: CASSLRGQPYNQPQHF. CDR3 in DNA: TGTGCCAGCAGTTTACGAGGACAGCCTTACAATCAGCCCCAGCATTTT. Based on the CDR3 plus reference TRBV28 and TRBJ1-5, the full variable domain is DVKVTQSSRYLVKRTGEKVFLECVQDMDHENMFWYRQDPGLGLRLIYFSYDVKMKEKGDIPEGYSVSREKKERFSLILESASTNQTSMYLCASSLRGQPYNQPQHFGDGTRLSIL.

The chain has TRBV7-9 and TRBJ2-1; D possibly matches TRBD1 or TRBD2 (5 bases each). V was clipped by 4 bases and J by 4 bases, with 8 bases between them. This CDR3 spans 13 amino acids. Germline V gene lookup returns CDR1 SEHNR and CDR2 FQNEAQ (reference sequence). CDR3: CASSWDQYNEQFF. As DNA, the CDR3 is TGTGCCAGCAGCTGGGACCAATACAATGAGCAGTTCTTC.

The V gene is TRBV20-1, the J gene TRBJ2-1; D is unclear. CDR1 and CDR2 from the germline V gene are DFQATT and SNEGSKA (reference sequence). The CDR3 loop spans 14 amino acids. V gave up 3 bases and J gave up 8 bases, with 17 bases separating them. The CDR3 DNA sequence: TGCAGTGCTAGTTACGGGCCCCGGGTCGATGAGCAGTTCTTC. Translated: CSASYGPRVDEQFF.

The chain joins TRBV29-1 to TRBJ1-3; maybe TRBD1 (6 bases). Germline values: CDR1 SQVTM, CDR2 ANQGSEA. Trimming cost V 5 bases and J 3 bases, with 11 bases left between them. This CDR3 is built from 13 residues. The DNA of the CDR3 is TGCAGCGTTCAGGGGTACAGTGGAAACACCATATATTTT. The encoded protein is CSVQGYSGNTIYF.

The gene calls are TRBV4-3 and TRBJ2-7; the match to TRBD2 covers 10 bases. J gave up 2 bases and V 4 bases, and 5 bases lay outside the gene matches. Germline CDR1 and CDR2: LGHNA and YSLEER. The CDR3 sequence is 15 residues long. The CDR3 bases are TGCGCCAGCAGCCGTACTAGCGGGGCGGCCTACGAGCAGTACTTC. Protein: CASSRTSGAAYEQYF.

V gene TRBV5-1 combines with J gene TRBJ1-4; D gene ambiguous. Germline loops: CDR1 SGHRS, CDR2 YFSETQ. V lost 1 base and J 7 bases, leaving 11 bases between the germline ends. The length of the CDR3 is 14 residues. CDR3 loop: CASSLTRGSEKLFF. The CDR3 coding sequence is TGCGCCAGCAGCTTGACCCGGGGATCTGAAAAACTGTTTTTT.

This chain uses TRBV19 with TRBJ2-1, with 10 bases identical to TRBD2. The CDR3 spans 16 residues. V gave up 3 bases and J gave up 5 bases; unmatched junction bases: 7. Germline V lookup: CDR1 LNHDA, CDR2 SQIVND (reference sequence). CDR3 in DNA: TGTGCCAGTAGTATCCGACGGACTAGCGGAGACAATGAGCAGTTCTTC. Translated: CASSIRRTSGDNEQFF.

This chain connects TRBV3-1 (or the pseudogene TRBV3-2) to TRBJ2-3; the D gene is possibly TRBD1 (5 bases). The CDR3 has 15 residues. V was pared by 0 bases and J by 0 bases, with 7 bases between. Germline V lookup: CDR1 LGHDT, CDR2 YNNKEL (reference sequence). CDR3 sequence reads: CASSQDGASTDTQYF. For the CDR3, the DNA is TGTGCCAGCAGCCAAGATGGGGCTAGCACAGATACGCAGTATTTT.

Of note for this clone: The junction departs from germline at one end; a sequencing error may be responsible. V gene TRBV11-2 combines with J gene TRBJ2-7; 7 nucleotides agree with TRBD1. There are 17 residues in the CDR3. Germline V gene lookup returns CDR1 SGHAT and CDR2 FQNNGV. The CDR3 loop reads CASRHTPLRQGSHEQYF. For the CDR3, the DNA is TGTGCCAGCAGACACACGCCACTTAGACAGGGCTCCCACGAGCAGTACTTC.

This sequence joins TRBV5-4 and TRBJ2-1, with D unclear. CDR3 length equals 14 residues. V was shortened by 4 bases and J by 1 base, with 9 bases between the two germline ends. Germline V gene data show CDR1 as SGHNT and CDR2 as YYREEE (reference sequence). The CDR3 DNA reads TGTGCCAGCAGCCAAACGGCATCCTACAATGAGCAGTTCTTC. It is translated as CASSQTASYNEQFF.

The chain combines TRBV27 with TRBJ1-2; the match to TRBD1 covers 8 bases. Germline lookup yields CDR1 MNHEY and CDR2 SMNVEV (reference sequence). The CDR3 spans 16 residues. V shed 6 bases and J 5 bases; nucleotides not matched to a gene: 14. CDR3 in DNA: TGTGCCAGCAGAAGACAGGGGTCGGATAGTTTATATGGCTACACCTTC. The encoded protein is CASRRQGSDSLYGYTF.

The chain employs TRBV6-2 or TRBV6-3 and TRBJ2-2, with TRBD1 matching over 8 bases. The CDR3 totals 17 residues. V lost 4 bases, J lost 1 base, and 8 bases stayed unmatched. CDR1 and CDR2 from the germline V gene are MNHEY and SVGEGT. The CDR3 DNA reads as TGTGCCAGCAGTTCATTGCCCGGGACAGGGAACACCGGGGAGCTGTTTTTT. Translation: CASSSLPGTGNTGELFF.

The chain couples TRBV19 to TRBJ1-2; D may be TRBD1 (5 bases). The ends were cut back, 3 bases at V and 4 bases at J, with 15 bases in the middle. Germline loops: CDR1 LNHDA, CDR2 SQIVND (reference sequence). The CDR3 extends over 15 amino acids. As DNA, the CDR3 is TGTGCCAGTAGTATCCCTCAGACAGAAATCTATGGCTACACCTTC. This codes for CASSIPQTEIYGYTF.

This clone has a handful of counts. The CDR3, as DNA: TGTGCCAGTAGTACGACCGGGACTAGCGGTGGAGATACGCAGTATTTT. It codes for CASSTTGTSGGDTQYF. V is TRBV19 and J is TRBJ2-3; 11 nucleotides agree with TRBD2. Germline CDR1 and CDR2: LNHDA and SQIVND (reference sequence). Trimming removed 4 bases from V and 5 bases from J; junction bases left unmatched: 8. The length of the CDR3 is 16 residues.

The genes are TRBV27 and TRBJ1-1; 8 bases fit TRBD1. V lost 3 bases, J lost 6 bases, and 9 bases stayed unmatched. From germline, CDR1 is MNHEY and CDR2 SMNVEV (reference sequence). CDR3 length: 15 amino acids. CDR3 sequence (DNA): TGTGCCAGCAGTTTGGCGCAGGGGGCTGTATCTGAAGCTTTCTTT. Its translation: CASSLAQGAVSEAFF.

This sequence joins TRBV6-4 and TRBJ1-2; D not certain. CDR1 is MRHNA and CDR2 is SNTAGT in the germline V gene. Trimming pared 0 bases from V and 7 bases from J, leaving 9 bases between. The CDR3 has 13 amino acids. This CDR3 is CASSDSRPGGYTF. CDR3 in DNA: TGTGCCAGCAGTGACTCGAGACCAGGTGGCTACACCTTC.

The chain recombines TRBV5-6 with TRBJ1-5; D call uncertain. The CDR3 contains 13 residues. Germline CDR1 reads SGHDT; CDR2 reads YYEEEE. The V and J ends lost 0 bases and 4 bases respectively, with 5 bases between them. CDR3 DNA: TGTGCCAGCAGCTTGGACAGAAATCAGCCCCAGCATTTT. Translating it yields CASSLDRNQPQHF.

Note on this clone: A junction boundary mismatches the germline segment, possibly from a read error. The rearrangement joins TRBV27 to TRBJ2-3; TRBD1 is a possible D gene (7 bases). The CDR3 runs to 15 residues. From germline, CDR1 is MNHEY and CDR2 SMNVEV (reference sequence). The CDR3 protein is CAVGLEGAFTDTQYF. CDR3 sequence (DNA): TGCGCTGTGGGTTTGGAGGGGGCGTTCACAGATACGCAGTATTTT.

The gene calls are TRBV13 and TRBJ2-5; D is undetermined. V lost 2 bases and J 0 bases, leaving 7 bases between the germline ends. There are 14 residues in the CDR3. CDR1 PRHDT and CDR2 FYEKMQ come from the germline V gene (reference sequence). CDR3 sequence: CASSLRSYQETQYF. CDR3 nucleotides: TGTGCCAGCAGCTTACGGTCGTACCAAGAGACCCAGTACTTC.

The chain uses TRBV11-2 and TRBJ2-7; D unclear. V shed 2 bases and J shed 1 base, with 12 bases lying between them. Germline V gene lookup returns CDR1 SGHAT and CDR2 FQNNGV. The CDR3 totals 15 residues. The CDR3 loop reads CASSLLYVGSYEQYF. The CDR3 DNA follows: TGTGCCAGCAGCTTACTCTATGTCGGTTCCTACGAGCAGTACTTC.

V and J are TRBV5-6 and TRBJ1-1; possibly TRBD1 for D (6 bases). The CDR3 loop spans 13 amino acids. Germline-derived CDR1 and CDR2 are SGHDT and YYEEEE. The CDR3 DNA reads as TGTGCAGGGGGGAGGTACCCTAACACTGAAGCTTTCTTT. Protein: CAGGRYPNTEAFF.

The chain recombines TRBV29-1 with TRBJ1-1, with 11 bases lining up with TRBD1. The CDR3 runs to 15 residues. CDR1 is SQVTM and CDR2 is ANQGSEA in the germline V gene. The trim removed 6 bases at V and 5 bases at J, leaving 11 bases unmatched. CDR3 region: CSVENPGTGGTEAFF. CDR3 nucleotides: TGCAGCGTCGAAAACCCCGGGACAGGGGGAACTGAAGCTTTCTTT.